The rows below give T cell receptor beta chains drawn from one sample of a study of cytomegalovirus exposure and HLA in healthy donors. Repertoires were generated with immunoSEQ multiplex PCR, while TCRdb's copy carries only in-frame clones and drops some. The sample lists about 92,000 clones; approximately 84% were seen once. The specimen was PBMCs. All receptors derive from a woman younger than 30 in good health and CMV-seropositive. Both conserved end residues are part of each CDR3. The D gene is left open where the match is weak. The size entry is marked missing in some rows and otherwise reads once, few, many or a size class.

clone_size j_call d_call v_call cdr3_nt cdr3_aa
- TRBJ2-2 TRBD1 TRBV7-8 TGTGCCAGCAGCCGGGACAGGCAAAACACCGGGGAGCTGTTTTTT CASSRDRQNTGELFF
- TRBJ1-2 TRBD1 TRBV15 TGTGCCACCAGCAGTTTTGGGACAGGGGGGTTTGGCTACACCTTC CATSSFGTGGFGYTF
few TRBJ2-4 TRBD2 TRBV4-1 TGCGCCAGCAGCCCTGGACTAGCGGGGGGGTTAGCCAAAAACATTCAGTACTTC CASSPGLAGGLAKNIQYF
- TRBJ2-1 - TRBV18 TGTGCCAGCTCACCAGGGTGGAGCTCCTACAATGAGCAGTTCTTC CASSPGWSSYNEQFF
- TRBJ2-7 - TRBV6-1 TGTGCCAGCAGTGAAGCGCTTGGGGGCGCTTCCTACTACGAGCAGTACTTC CASSEALGGASYYEQYF
- TRBJ1-1 - TRBV10-3 TGTGCCATCAGTCCTACAGGGTTTGGCAGTGAAGCTTTCTTT CAISPTGFGSEAFF
- TRBJ1-6 TRBD1 TRBV7-3 TGTGCCAGCAGCTCGCGACAGGGAGTGGGCGCACCCCTCCACTTT CASSSRQGVGAPLHF
- TRBJ1-2 - TRBV6-5 TGTGCCAGCAGCCAATTGTCTCAGAGGGCCTATGGCTACACCTTC CASSQLSQRAYGYTF
- TRBJ1-5 - TRBV7-2 TGTGCCAGCAGATCTGCACGGGGGTATAATCAGCCCCAGCATTTT CASRSARGYNQPQHF
- TRBJ2-7 TRBD1 TRBV27 TGTGCCAGCAGGGGACAGGGTCGGGGGTACGAGCAGTACTTC CASRGQGRGYEQYF
- TRBJ1-2 TRBD1 TRBV28 TGTGCCAGCAGTTCCCCATCCACAGGGGTGCCTAACTATGGCTACACCTTC CASSSPSTGVPNYGYTF
- TRBJ1-4 - TRBV6-1 TGTGCCAGCAGTGAAGCGCTAGGGGCCTTTAATGAAAAACTGTTTTTT CASSEALGAFNEKLFF
- TRBJ1-2 - TRBV28 TGTGCCAGCAGCTCCCCACGGACAGCCCACTATGGCTACACCTTC CASSSPRTAHYGYTF
- TRBJ1-1 - TRBV19 TGTGCCAGTAGTCCTTCGGTGATGAACACTGAAGCTTTCTTT CASSPSVMNTEAFF
- TRBJ2-2 - TRBV11-3 TGTGCCAGCAGCCCATTGCGGGCCGCAGGTCCCGGGGAGCTGTTTTTT CASSPLRAAGPGELFF
- TRBJ1-2 TRBD1 TRBV18 TGTGCCAGCTCACCAGGACAGGGGAACTATGGCTACACCTTC CASSPGQGNYGYTF
- TRBJ2-5 TRBD2 TRBV4-1 TGCGCCAGCAGCCAAGATTCAGGGCTAGACTACCTAGCGGGGGTTCCGGAGACCCAGTACTTC CASSQDSGLDYLAGVPETQYF
- TRBJ2-7 TRBD1 TRBV6-1 TGTGCCAGCAGTGAACACGACAGGGGGAACTACGAGCAGTACTTC CASSEHDRGNYEQYF
- TRBJ1-5 - TRBV7-9 TGTGCCAGCAGCTTAGGCGGGGGGGACAATCAGCCCCAGCATTTT CASSLGGGDNQPQHF
- TRBJ1-1 - TRBV14 TGTGCCAGCAGCCCCCCTTACAAGAGGGCTTTCTTT CASSPPYKRAFF
- TRBJ2-1 TRBD2 TRBV7-3 TGTGCCAGCAGCTTAACGGCGGGAGGTAGCAATGAGCAGTTCTTC CASSLTAGGSNEQFF
- TRBJ2-2 - TRBV11-1 TGTGCCAGCAGCCTCAGACAGACCGGGGAGCTGTTTTTT CASSLRQTGELFF
- TRBJ1-1 - TRBV5-1 TGCGCCAGCAGCTGGAGATGGGGGGGGTATACTGAAGCTTTCTTT CASSWRWGGYTEAFF
- TRBJ2-1 - TRBV13 TGTGCCAGCAGCTCCCTGGAATGGCTAGTCGGCAATGAGCAGTTCTTC CASSSLEWLVGNEQFF
- TRBJ2-3 TRBD2 TRBV14 TGTGCCAGCAGCCAGGCTGGACTAGTCGCAGATACGCAGTATTTT CASSQAGLVADTQYF
- TRBJ2-3 TRBD2 TRBV18 TGTGCCAGCTCACTCAGCGGGGGGGCGACTAGCACAGATACGCAGTATTTT CASSLSGGATSTDTQYF
- TRBJ2-7 - TRBV16 TGTGCCAGCAGCCCCCGGACTTCTCTATACGAGCAGTACTTC CASSPRTSLYEQYF
- TRBJ2-3 - TRBV5-1 TGCGCCAGCAGCTTGGATGGAGAAACTGCAGATACGCAGTATTTT CASSLDGETADTQYF
- TRBJ1-6 TRBD1 TRBV4-1 TGCGCCAGCAGCCAAGAGGAGGGGGCGTTCGGCTTTAATTCACCCCTCCACTTT CASSQEEGAFGFNSPLHF
- TRBJ1-1 - TRBV5-4 TGTGCCAGCAGCAAAGGAGATAACACTGAAGCTTTCTTT CASSKGDNTEAFF
once TRBJ2-7 TRBD2 TRBV9 TGTGCCAGCAGCGTAGGACTAGCCGAACCCTACGAGCAGTACTTC CASSVGLAEPYEQYF
- TRBJ1-2 - TRBV9 TGTGCCAGCAGCCTCCAGGGGCCTCACTATGGCTACACCTTC CASSLQGPHYGYTF
- TRBJ1-3 TRBD1 TRBV5-1 TGCGCCAGCAGCGAGGGTCGACAGGGGAGAAACACCATATATTTT CASSEGRQGRNTIYF
- TRBJ2-7 - TRBV6-6 - CASSSSTGFINEQYF
- TRBJ1-4 - TRBV11-2 TGTGCCAGCAGCTCCCGGGGAACTTTTGAAAAACTGTTTTTT CASSSRGTFEKLFF
- TRBJ2-1 - TRBV19 TGTGCCAGTAGTATCGGGGTGGGGGGATGGAGGCAGTTCTTC CASSIGVGGWRQFF
- TRBJ2-7 TRBD2 TRBV13 TGTGCCAGCAGCTCGACTAGCGGGAGGGCCCACGACGAGCAGTACTTC CASSSTSGRAHDEQYF
- TRBJ2-2 TRBD2 TRBV15 TGTGCCACCAGCGGACTAGCGAGCACCGGGGAGCTGTTTTTT CATSGLASTGELFF
- TRBJ1-6 - TRBV7-9 TGTGCCAGCAGCTTAGCCCAGGGTAATAATTCACCCCTCCACTTT CASSLAQGNNSPLHF
- TRBJ1-4 - TRBV27 TGTGCCAGCAGCCCCCGGGGGGAAAAACTGTTTTTT CASSPRGEKLFF
- TRBJ2-1 TRBD1 TRBV5-8 TGTGCCAGCAGCATGACAGGGACCTACAATGAGCAGTTCTTC CASSMTGTYNEQFF
- TRBJ1-2 - TRBV29-1 TGCAGCGTTGCCCAGGGTCGGGAAACGACAGGACTAGTACAGACTTATGGCTACACCTTC CSVAQGRETTGLVQTYGYTF
- TRBJ2-1 - TRBV14 TGTGCCAGCAGCCATTCCGGGAACAGCTACAATGAGCAGTTCTTC CASSHSGNSYNEQFF
- TRBJ1-1 - TRBV5-1 TGCGCCAGAAACCCCTGGACAGTCGACACTGAAGCTTTCTTT CARNPWTVDTEAFF
- TRBJ2-7 TRBD2 TRBV19 TGTGCCAGTAGTATTGCTAGCGGGATGGGGTACGAGCAGTACTTC CASSIASGMGYEQYF
- TRBJ2-3 TRBD2 TRBV4-1 TGCGCCAGCAGCCACCCGGGACTAGCGGGGGATTGGTTGCGCACAGATACGCAGTATTTT CASSHPGLAGDWLRTDTQYF
- TRBJ2-7 - TRBV6-1 TGTGCCAGCAGTGAAGCGCAGCAGGTTCCCTACGAGCAGTACTTC CASSEAQQVPYEQYF
- TRBJ1-2 - TRBV10-3 TGTGCCATCAGTGAGCCGGGAGGCAGGGCGGTCTATGGCTACACCTTC CAISEPGGRAVYGYTF
- TRBJ1-2 - TRBV6-5 TGTGCCAGCAATCCAGGTACCAACTCCCATGGCTACACCTTC CASNPGTNSHGYTF
once TRBJ2-1 TRBD2 TRBV6-4 TGTGCCAGCAGTGACCTAGCGGGGGCGTACAATGAGCAGTTCTTC CASSDLAGAYNEQFF
- TRBJ2-1 TRBD2 TRBV10-3 TGTGCCATCAGTGATGGGGGGCGGGGGGCCTCCTACAATGAGCAGTTCTTC CAISDGGRGASYNEQFF
- TRBJ2-2 - TRBV5-1 TGCGCCAGCAGCTCGGGACACACGAACACCGGGGAGCTGTTTTTT CASSSGHTNTGELFF
once TRBJ2-7 - TRBV30 TGTGCCTGCGGACACCTCTACGAGCAGTACTTC CACGHLYEQYF
- TRBJ2-2 TRBD2 TRBV5-1 TGCGCCAGCAGCCGGTTCGGGGTAGCGGGGGACTCGAACACCGGGGAGCTGTTTTTT CASSRFGVAGDSNTGELFF